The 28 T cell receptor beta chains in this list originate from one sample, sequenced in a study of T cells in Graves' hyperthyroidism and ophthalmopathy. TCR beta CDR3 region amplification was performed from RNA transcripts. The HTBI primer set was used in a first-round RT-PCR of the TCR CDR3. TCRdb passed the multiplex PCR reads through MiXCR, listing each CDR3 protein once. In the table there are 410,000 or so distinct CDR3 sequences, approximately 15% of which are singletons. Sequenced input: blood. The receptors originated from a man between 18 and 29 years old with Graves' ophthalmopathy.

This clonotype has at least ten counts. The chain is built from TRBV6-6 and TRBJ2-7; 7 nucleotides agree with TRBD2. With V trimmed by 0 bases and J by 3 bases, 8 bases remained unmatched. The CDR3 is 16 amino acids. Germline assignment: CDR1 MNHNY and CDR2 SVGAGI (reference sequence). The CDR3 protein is CASSYSIQRGDYEQYF. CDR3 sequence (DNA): TGTGCCAGCAGTTACTCGATCCAGCGGGGAGACTACGAGCAGTACTTC.

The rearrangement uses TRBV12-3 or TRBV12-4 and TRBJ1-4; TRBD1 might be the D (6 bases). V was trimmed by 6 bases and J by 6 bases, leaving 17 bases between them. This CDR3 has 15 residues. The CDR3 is CASSPWGAQDEKLFF. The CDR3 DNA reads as TGTGCCAGCAGCCCTTGGGGGGCCCAGGATGAAAAACTGTTTTTT.

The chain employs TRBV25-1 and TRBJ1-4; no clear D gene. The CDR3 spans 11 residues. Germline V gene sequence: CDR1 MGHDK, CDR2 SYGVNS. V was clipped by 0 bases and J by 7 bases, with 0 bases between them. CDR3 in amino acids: CASSEYEKLFF. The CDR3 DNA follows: TGTGCCAGCAGTGAATATGAAAAACTGTTTTTT.

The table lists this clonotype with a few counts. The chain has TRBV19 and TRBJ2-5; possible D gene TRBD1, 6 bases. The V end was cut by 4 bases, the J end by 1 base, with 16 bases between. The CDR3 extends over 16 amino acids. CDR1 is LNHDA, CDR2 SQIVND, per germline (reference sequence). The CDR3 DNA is TGTGCCAGTAGTACTTCCAGGGGAGCCCCCCAAGAGACCCAGTACTTC. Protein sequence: CASSTSRGAPQETQYF.

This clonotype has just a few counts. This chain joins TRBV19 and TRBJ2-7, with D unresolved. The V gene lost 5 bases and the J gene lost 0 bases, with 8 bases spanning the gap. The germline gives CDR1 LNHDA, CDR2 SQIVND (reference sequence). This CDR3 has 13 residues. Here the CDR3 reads CASSVYDSYEQYF. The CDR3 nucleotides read TGTGCCAGTAGTGTGTACGACTCCTACGAGCAGTACTTC.

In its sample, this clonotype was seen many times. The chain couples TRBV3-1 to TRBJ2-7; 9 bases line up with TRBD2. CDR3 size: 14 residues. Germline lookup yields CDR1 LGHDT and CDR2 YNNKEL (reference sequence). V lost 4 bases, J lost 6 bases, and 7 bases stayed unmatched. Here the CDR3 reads CASSPTSGLSEQYF. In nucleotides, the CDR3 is TGTGCCAGCAGCCCGACTAGCGGTCTGAGCGAGCAGTACTTC.

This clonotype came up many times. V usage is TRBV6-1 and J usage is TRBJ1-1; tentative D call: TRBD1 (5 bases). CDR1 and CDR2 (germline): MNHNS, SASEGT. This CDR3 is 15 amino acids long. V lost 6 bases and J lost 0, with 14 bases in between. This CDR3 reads CASSWAGDVNTEAFF. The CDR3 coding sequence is TGTGCCAGCAGCTGGGCGGGGGACGTGAACACTGAAGCTTTCTTT.

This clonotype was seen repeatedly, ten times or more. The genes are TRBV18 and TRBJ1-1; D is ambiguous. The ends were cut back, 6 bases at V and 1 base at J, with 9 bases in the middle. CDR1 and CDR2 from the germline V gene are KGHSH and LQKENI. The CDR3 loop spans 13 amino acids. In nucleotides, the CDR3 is TGTGCCAGCTCCCCCCGGCCGAACACTGAAGCTTTCTTT. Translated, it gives CASSPRPNTEAFF.

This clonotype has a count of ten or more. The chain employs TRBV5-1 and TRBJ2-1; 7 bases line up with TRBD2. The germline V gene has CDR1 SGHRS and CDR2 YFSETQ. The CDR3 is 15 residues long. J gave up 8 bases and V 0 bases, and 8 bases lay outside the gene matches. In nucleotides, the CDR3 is TGCGCCAGCAGCTTGGGAGGACTAGAAATTGATGAGCAGTTCTTC. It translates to CASSLGGLEIDEQFF.

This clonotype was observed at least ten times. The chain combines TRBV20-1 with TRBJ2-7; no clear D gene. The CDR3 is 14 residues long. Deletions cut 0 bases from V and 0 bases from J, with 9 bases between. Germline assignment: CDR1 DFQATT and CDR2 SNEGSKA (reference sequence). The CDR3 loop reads CSAREVDNSYEQYF. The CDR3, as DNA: TGCAGTGCTAGAGAGGTAGACAACTCCTACGAGCAGTACTTC.

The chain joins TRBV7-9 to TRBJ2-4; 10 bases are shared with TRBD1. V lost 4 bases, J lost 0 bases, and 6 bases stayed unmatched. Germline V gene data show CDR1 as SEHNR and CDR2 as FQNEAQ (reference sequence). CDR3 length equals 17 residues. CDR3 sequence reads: CASSSGTGDQAKNIQYF. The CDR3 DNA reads TGTGCCAGCAGCTCTGGGACAGGGGATCAAGCCAAAAACATTCAGTACTTC.

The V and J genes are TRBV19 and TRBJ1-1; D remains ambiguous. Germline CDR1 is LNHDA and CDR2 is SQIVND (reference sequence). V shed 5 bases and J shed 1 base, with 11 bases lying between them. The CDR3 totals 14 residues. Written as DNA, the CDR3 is TGTGCCAGTAGTGGATTGGCGCAGAACACTGAAGCTTTCTTT. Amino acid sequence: CASSGLAQNTEAFF.

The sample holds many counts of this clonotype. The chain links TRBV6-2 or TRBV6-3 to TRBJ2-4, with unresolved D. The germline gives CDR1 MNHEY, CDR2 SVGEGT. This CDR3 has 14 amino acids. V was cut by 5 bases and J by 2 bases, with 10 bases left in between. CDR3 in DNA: TGTGCCAGCAGTCCCTCGGAGACCAAAAACATTCAGTACTTC. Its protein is CASSPSETKNIQYF.

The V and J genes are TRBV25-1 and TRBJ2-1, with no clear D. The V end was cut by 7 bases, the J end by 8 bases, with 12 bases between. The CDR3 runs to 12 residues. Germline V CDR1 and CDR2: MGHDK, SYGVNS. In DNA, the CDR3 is TGTGCCAGCATAGGACCACACGATGAGCAGTTCTTC. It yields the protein CASIGPHDEQFF.

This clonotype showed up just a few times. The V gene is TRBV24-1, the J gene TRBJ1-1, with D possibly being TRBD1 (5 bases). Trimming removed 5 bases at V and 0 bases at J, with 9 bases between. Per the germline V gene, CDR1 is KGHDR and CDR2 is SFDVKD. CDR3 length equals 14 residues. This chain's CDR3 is CATSAGPMNTEAFF. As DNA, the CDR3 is TGTGCCACCAGTGCGGGACCCATGAACACTGAAGCTTTCTTT.

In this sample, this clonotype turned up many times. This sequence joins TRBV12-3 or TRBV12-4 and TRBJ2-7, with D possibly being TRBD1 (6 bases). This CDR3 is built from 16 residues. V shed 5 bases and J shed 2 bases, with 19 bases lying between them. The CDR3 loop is CASSIHQGPDPYEQYF. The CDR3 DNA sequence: TGTGCCAGCAGTATCCACCAGGGGCCCGACCCCTACGAGCAGTACTTC.

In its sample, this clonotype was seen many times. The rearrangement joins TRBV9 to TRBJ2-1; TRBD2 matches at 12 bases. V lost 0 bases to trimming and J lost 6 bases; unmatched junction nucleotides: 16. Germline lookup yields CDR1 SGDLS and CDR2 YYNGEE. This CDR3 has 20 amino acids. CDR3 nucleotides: TGTGCCAGCAGCGTAGCTCTCCTAGCGGGAGGGCCGGTTAGCTTCAATGAGCAGTTCTTC. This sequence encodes CASSVALLAGGPVSFNEQFF. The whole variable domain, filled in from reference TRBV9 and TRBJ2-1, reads DSGVTQTPKHLITATGQRVTLRCSPRSGDLSVYWYQQSLDQGLQFLIQYYNGEERAKGNILERFSAQQFPDLHSELNLSSLELGDSALYFCASSVALLAGGPVSFNEQFFGPGTRLTVL.

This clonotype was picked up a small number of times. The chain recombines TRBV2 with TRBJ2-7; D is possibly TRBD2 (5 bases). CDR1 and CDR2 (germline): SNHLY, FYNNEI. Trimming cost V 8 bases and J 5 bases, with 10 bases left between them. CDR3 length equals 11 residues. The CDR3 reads CASEGSHEQYF. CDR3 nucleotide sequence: TGTGCCAGCGAGGGTTCCCACGAGCAGTACTTC.

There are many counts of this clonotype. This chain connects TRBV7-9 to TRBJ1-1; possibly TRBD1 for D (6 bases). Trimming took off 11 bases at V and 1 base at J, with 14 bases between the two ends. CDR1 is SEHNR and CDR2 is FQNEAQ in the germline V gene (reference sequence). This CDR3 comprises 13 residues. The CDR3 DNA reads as TGTGCCTCTTCGGGACAACAGAACACTGAAGCTTTCTTT. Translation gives CASSGQQNTEAFF.

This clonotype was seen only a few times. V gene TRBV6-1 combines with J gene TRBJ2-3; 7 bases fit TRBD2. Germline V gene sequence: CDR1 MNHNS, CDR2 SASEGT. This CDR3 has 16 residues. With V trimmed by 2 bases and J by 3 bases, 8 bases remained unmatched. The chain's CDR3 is CASSEWVGGSTDTQYF. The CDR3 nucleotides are TGTGCCAGCAGTGAATGGGTCGGGGGGTCGACAGATACGCAGTATTTT.

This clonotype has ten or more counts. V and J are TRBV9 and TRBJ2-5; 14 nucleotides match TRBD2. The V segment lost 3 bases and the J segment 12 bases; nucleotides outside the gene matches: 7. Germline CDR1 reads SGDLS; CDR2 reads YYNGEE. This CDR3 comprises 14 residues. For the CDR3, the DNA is TGTGCCAGCAGCGAAGGGACTAGCGGGGGCCTAGAGTACTTC. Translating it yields CASSEGTSGGLEYF.

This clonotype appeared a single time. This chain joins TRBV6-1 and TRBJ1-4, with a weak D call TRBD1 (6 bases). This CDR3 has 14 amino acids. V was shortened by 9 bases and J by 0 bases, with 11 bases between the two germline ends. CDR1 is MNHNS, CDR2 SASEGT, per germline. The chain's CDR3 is CASHKGATNEKLFF. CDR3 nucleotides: TGTGCCAGTCATAAGGGGGCAACTAATGAAAAACTGTTTTTT.

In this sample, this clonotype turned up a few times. CDR3 sequence: CASTIAGGLGNEQFF. The CDR3 DNA follows: TGCGCCAGCACGATCGCGGGAGGGCTAGGAAATGAGCAGTTCTTC. The genes are TRBV10-2 and TRBJ2-1; TRBD2 aligns across 9 bases. This CDR3 spans 15 amino acids. The germline CDR1 and CDR2 sequences are WSHSY and SAAADI. V trimming: 7 bases; J trimming: 7 bases; junction bases outside the gene matches: 11.

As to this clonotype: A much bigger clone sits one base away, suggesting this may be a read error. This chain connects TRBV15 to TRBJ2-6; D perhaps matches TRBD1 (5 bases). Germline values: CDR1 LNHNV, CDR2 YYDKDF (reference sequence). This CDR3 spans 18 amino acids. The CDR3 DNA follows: TGTGCCACCACCAGAGACGCGATCCAGGGTTATGGGGCCAACGTCCTGACTTTC. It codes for CATTRDAIQGYGANVLTF.

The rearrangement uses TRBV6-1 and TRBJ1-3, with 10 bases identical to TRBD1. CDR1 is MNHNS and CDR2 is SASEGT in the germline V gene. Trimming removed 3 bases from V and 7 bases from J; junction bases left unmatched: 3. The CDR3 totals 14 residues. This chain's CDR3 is CASSDPGQGNTIYF. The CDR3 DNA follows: TGTGCCAGCAGTGATCCGGGACAGGGGAACACCATATATTTT.

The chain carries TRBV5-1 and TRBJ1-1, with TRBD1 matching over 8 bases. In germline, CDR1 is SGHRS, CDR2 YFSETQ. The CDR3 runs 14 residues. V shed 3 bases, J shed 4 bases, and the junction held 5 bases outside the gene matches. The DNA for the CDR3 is TGCGCCAGCAGCTCCCGGACAGGGAGCACTGAAGCTTTCTTT. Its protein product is CASSSRTGSTEAFF.

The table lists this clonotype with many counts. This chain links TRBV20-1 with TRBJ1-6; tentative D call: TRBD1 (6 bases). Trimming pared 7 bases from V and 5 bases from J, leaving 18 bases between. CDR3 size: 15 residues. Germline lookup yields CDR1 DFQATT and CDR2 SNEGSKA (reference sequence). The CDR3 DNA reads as TGCAGTGTAACACAGGGAGATGGAGATAATTCACCCCTCCACTTT. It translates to CSVTQGDGDNSPLHF.

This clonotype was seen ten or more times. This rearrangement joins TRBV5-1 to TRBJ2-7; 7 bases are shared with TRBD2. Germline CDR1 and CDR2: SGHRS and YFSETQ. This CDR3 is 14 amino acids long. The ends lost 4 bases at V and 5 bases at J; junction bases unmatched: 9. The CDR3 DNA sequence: TGCGCCAGCAGCGCTGGCAGGGACTACCACGAGCAGTACTTC. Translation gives CASSAGRDYHEQYF.